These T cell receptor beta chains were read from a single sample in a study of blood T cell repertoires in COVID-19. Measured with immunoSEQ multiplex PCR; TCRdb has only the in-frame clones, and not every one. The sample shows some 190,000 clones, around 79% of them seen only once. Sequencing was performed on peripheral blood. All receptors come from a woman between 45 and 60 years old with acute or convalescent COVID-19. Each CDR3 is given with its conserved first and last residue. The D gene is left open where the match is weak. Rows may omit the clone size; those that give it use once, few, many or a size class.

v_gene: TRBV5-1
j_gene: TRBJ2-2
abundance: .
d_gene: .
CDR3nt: TGCGCCAGCAGCTTGACAGGCTGGATCAACGCCGGGGAGCTGTTTTTT
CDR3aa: CASSLTGWINAGELFF

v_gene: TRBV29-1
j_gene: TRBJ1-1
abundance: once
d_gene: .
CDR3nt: TGCAGCGTCGCATCCAGGGAGGGCACTGAAGCTTTCTTT
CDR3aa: CSVASREGTEAFF

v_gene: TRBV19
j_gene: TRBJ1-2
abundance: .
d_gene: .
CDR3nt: TGTGCCAGTAGAGGAGGAGGAGCCAACTATGGCTACACCTTC
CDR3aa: CASRGGGANYGYTF

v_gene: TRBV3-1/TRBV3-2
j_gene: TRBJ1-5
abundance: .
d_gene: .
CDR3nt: TGTGCCAGCAGCCAAGTGGGAGGGCGCCAGCCCCAGCATTTT
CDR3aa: CASSQVGGRQPQHF

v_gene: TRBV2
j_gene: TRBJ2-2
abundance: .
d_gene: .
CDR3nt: TGTGCCAGCAGGCTGACACCTTTCACCGGGGAGCTGTTTTTT
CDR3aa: CASRLTPFTGELFF

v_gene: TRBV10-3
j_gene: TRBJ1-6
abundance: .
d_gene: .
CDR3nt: TGTGCCATCAGCGTCCGGGACACGGAGTCACCCCTCCACTTT
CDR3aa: CAISVRDTESPLHF

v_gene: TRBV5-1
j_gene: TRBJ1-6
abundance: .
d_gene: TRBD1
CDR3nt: TGCGCCAGCAGCATAGACAGGGGAAATGGCAATTCACCCCTCCACTTT
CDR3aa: CASSIDRGNGNSPLHF

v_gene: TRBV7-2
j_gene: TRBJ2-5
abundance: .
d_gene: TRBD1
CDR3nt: TGTGCCAGCAGCGCCGACAGGGGTAAAGAGACCCAGTACTTC
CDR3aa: CASSADRGKETQYF

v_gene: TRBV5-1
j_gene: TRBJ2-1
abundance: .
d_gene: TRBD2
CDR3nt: TGCGCCAGCAGCTCCCGCCTAGCGGGAATGAATGAGCAGTTCTTC
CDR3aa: CASSSRLAGMNEQFF

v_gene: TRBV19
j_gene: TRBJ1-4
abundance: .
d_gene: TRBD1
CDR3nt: TGTGCCAGTGCCACGGGACAGATAAATGAAAAACTGTTTTTT
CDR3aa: CASATGQINEKLFF

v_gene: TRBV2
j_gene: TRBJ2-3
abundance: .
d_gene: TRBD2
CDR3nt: TGTGCCAGCACTAGCGGGGGGGGCACAGATACGCAGTATTTT
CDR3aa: CASTSGGGTDTQYF

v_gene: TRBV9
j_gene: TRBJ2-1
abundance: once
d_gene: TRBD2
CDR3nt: TGTGCCAGCAGCGTAAAGGGGCTAGCGGGAGTAAATGAGCAGTTCTTC
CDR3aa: CASSVKGLAGVNEQFF

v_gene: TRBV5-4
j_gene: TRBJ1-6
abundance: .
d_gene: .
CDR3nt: TGTGCCAGCAGCTCCGGCCGCAGGCAAGTGAATTCACCCCTCCACTTT
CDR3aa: CASSSGRRQVNSPLHF

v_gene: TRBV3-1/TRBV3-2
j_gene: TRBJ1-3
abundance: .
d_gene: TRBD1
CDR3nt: TGTGCCAGCAGCCAACTCGGGACAGGGGGGAGATACACCATATATTTT
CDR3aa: CASSQLGTGGRYTIYF

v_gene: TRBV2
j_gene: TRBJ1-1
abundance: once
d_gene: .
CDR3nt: TGTGCCAGCAGTGTACAGGGACGGAACACTGAAGCTTTCTTT
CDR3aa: CASSVQGRNTEAFF

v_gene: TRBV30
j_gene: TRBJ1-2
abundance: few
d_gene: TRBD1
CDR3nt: TGTGCCCACACGACAGGGGGCTTGAACTATGGCTACACCTTC
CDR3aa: CAHTTGGLNYGYTF

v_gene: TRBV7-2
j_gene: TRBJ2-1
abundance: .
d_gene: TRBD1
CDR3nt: TGTGCCAGCAGCGTTGACAGGGGTTCCTACAATGAGCAGTTCTTC
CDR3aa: CASSVDRGSYNEQFF

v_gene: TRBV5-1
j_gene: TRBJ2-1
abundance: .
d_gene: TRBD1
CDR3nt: TGCGCCAGCAGCCGGACAGGGGGTTTGGCCTACAATGAGCAGTTCTTC
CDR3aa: CASSRTGGLAYNEQFF

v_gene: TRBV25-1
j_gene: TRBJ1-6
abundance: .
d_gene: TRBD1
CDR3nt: TGTGCCAGCAGTGAATCCTCCGTGACAGGGGTAAACTCACCCCTCCACTTT
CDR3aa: CASSESSVTGVNSPLHF

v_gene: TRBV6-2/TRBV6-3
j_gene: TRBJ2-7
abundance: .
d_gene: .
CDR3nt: TGTGCCAGCAGTTATACTATCACCTACGAGCAGTACTTC
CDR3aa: CASSYTITYEQYF

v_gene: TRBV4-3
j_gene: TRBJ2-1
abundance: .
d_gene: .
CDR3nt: TGCGCCAGCAGCCAAGATGGGTGGAGTGGGCAGTTCTTC
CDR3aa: CASSQDGWSGQFF

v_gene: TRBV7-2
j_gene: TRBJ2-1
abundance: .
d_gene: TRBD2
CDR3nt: TGTGCCAGCAGCTCCGGACTAGCCCGGGGGCAGAGCAATGAGCAGTTCTTC
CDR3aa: CASSSGLARGQSNEQFF

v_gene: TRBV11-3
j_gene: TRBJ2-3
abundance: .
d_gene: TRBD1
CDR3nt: TGTGCCAGCAGCGCAACGCACAGGGGGCCCCCAGATACGCAGTATTTT
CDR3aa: CASSATHRGPPDTQYF

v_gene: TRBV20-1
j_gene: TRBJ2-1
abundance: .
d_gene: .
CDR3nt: TGCAGTGCTAGTAGACTGGGCTCCTACAATGAGCAGTTCTTC
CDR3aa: CSASRLGSYNEQFF

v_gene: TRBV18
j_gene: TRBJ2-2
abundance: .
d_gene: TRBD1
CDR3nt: TGTGCCAGCTCACTATACGTCGGACAGGATTATTTTTTT
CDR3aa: CASSLYVGQDYFF

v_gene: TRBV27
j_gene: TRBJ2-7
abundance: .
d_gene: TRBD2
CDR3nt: TGTGCCAGCAGTCCCAGTAGCGGGGGATCCTACGAGCAGTACTTC
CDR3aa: CASSPSSGGSYEQYF